This TCR beta chain was sequenced during a study of T cells in Graves' hyperthyroidism and ophthalmopathy (dated by TCRdb to between 2019 and 2020). Background on the whole study: Peripheral blood samples were taken at initial diagnosis, before any treatment was given. TCR V-J signatures able to tell the groups apart were searched for in a discovery cohort of 90 to 100 patients, of whom approximately 40 had Graves' ophthalmopathy and roughly 59 had stable Graves' hyperthyroidism. Prospective prediction of ophthalmopathy was tested in an independent validation cohort of fewer than 20 hyperthyroidism patients and 17 patients who later progressed to ophthalmopathy. The approximately 100 discovery patients were divided at random into training and test sets in a 7:3 ratio. The study also compared thyroid tissue and blood T-cell repertoires from over 5 Graves' hyperthyroidism patients. After sampling, hyperthyroidism patients received methimazole starting at 30 mg daily, and ophthalmopathy patients received high-dose intravenous methylprednisolone. According to the paper, TCR Vbeta CDR3 sequencing was carried out on over 130 peripheral blood samples, which came from approximately 41 ophthalmopathy, fewer than 80 hyperthyroidism and approximately 17 progressor patients. The research as a whole found: Most expanded thyroid clonotypes (frequency above 0.001) were also found in blood, which suggests that blood repertoires may mirror thyroid immune responses. During validation, the model predicted progression to ophthalmopathy a median of about 6.3 months ahead of onset, with approximately 71% sensitivity and around 72% specificity. A 13 V-J signature model separated ophthalmopathy from stable hyperthyroidism, with approximately 86% sensitivity and about 81% specificity in cross-validation and 80%/75% in testing. Sample size was not statistically predetermined, and blinding of investigators to group allocation was not performed.

Graves' hyperthyroidism was defined as stable when no progression to ophthalmopathy occurred over 18 months of follow-up. Hyperthyroidism patients were newly diagnosed, had a disease duration of under 2 months, and were aged 18 to 65 years. Exclusion was applied to patients with uncontrolled infections, other autoimmune diseases, pregnancy or lactation. Diagnoses relied on clinical symptoms, serum thyroxine and TRAb, thyroid ultrasound and orbital computed tomography. PBMCs were isolated from 8 to 10 ml of fresh peripheral blood by Ficoll-Paque density gradient centrifugation. Total RNA was extracted with Trizol reagent, and quality was checked on an Agilent 2100 Bioanalyzer. The TCR beta CDR3 regions were amplified from RNA transcripts. The first round of RT-PCR for the TCR CDR3 was performed with the HTBI primer set and the Qiagen OneStep RT-PCR kit. The libraries were constructed in a second round of multiplex PCR and then size-selected and purified. Sequencing of the libraries was done on an Illumina HiSeq2000 using paired-end 100 bp reads. The study's own analysis went as follows. SOAPnuke was used to process the raw data, with reads discarded if the reads contained adapters or uncalled bases, had a mean Phred below 15, or lacked an exact constant-primer or identifier match. High-quality paired reads were merged using COPE v1.2.5, and each unique nucleotide sequence was defined as a clonotype. MiTCR v1.1 was used to align clonotypes to the IMGT TRBV, TRBD and TRBJ reference segments. The analysis included only V-J combinations with a frequency above 0.0001, which together covered 99% to 99.2% of the repertoires. A TCS score was defined as the ratio between F50 (clonal expansion) and ExV (chaos), using BLOSUM62-based TCRdist between CDR3 peptides within each V-J. Welch's t-statistics and random forest reduced 450 to 600 V-J features to 13, which were used in a naive Bayes classifier (R e1071). TCRdb itself trimmed the public reads at Q25 with fastp, ran MiXCR and retained productive beta chains. All rows with the same CDR3 protein become a single entry with the most common DNA and genes. In this record, the V and J calls reflect TCRdb's handling and not the investigators' own analysis. For this sample there are 350,000 or so distinct CDR3 sequences; roughly 18% appear just once. Of the sample, about half falls within the top ten clones.

The cysteine opens and the phenylalanine closes a CDR3 of 14 amino acids. Of the read, only the CDR3 DNA is kept; its 42 bases are in frame from base 1. CDR1 and CDR2 were assigned from the germline V gene (reference sequence) as MNHEY and SMNVEV. The V end gives up 9 bases and the J end 0 bases, leaving 3 bases in the junction not matched to a gene. On this clonotype itself: The antigen this receptor binds is unknown. No per-base quality is available; no much larger clone lies one base away.

The clonotype originates from a woman in her forties or fifties with Graves' hyperthyroidism. Sequencing was done on a sample of blood. Recombination linked TRBV27 to TRBJ2-5; 11 bases in the middle match TRBD2. The CDR3 protein is CASRTSGYQETQYF. Read as DNA, the sequence is TGTGCCAGTCGGACTAGCGGGTACCAAGAGACCCAGTACTTC.